Shown below are 5 T cell receptor beta chains from a single sample sequenced in a study of cytomegalovirus exposure and HLA in healthy donors. PCR employed 60 Vbeta and 13 Jbeta primers. The assay was immunoSEQ multiplex PCR, and TCRdb's table has in-frame clones only and misses some. The sample has around 190,000 clones; less than 85% are singletons. Input material: PBMCs. The receptors derive from a man in his thirties or forties in good health and CMV-seropositive.

The J gene is TRBJ1-1, the V gene TRBV7-3, with D possibly TRBD1 on 5 matching bases. CDR1 and CDR2 (germline): SGHTA, FQGTGA. This CDR3 is built from 16 residues. The V end was cut by 5 bases, the J end by 3 bases, with 19 bases between. CDR3 nucleotide sequence: TGTGCCAGCAGCCGGGAGGGCGGCAGGGATTACACTGAAGCTTTCTTT. Protein product: CASSREGGRDYTEAFF.

This clone has a single count. The V call is TRBV4-3, the J call TRBJ2-1; D possibly corresponds to TRBD2 (6 bases). The length of the CDR3 is 15 residues. Deletions cut 5 bases from V and 4 bases from J, with 15 bases between. Germline CDR1 reads LGHNA; CDR2 reads YSLEER. DNA of the CDR3: TGCGCCAGCAGCTTATACCGGGACTCTTACAATGAGCAGTTCTTC. Amino acid sequence: CASSLYRDSYNEQFF.

The chain employs TRBV10-3 and TRBJ1-5; 11 nucleotides align to TRBD1. The length of the CDR3 is 16 residues. Germline values: CDR1 ENHRY, CDR2 SYGVKD. J lost 2 bases, V lost 4 bases, and 4 bases had no gene match. The CDR3 spells CAISGGQGGGNQPQHF. The CDR3 DNA reads as TGTGCCATCAGTGGGGGACAGGGGGGAGGCAATCAGCCCCAGCATTTT.

The chain has TRBV2 and TRBJ1-6; 7 nucleotides agree with TRBD1. The CDR3 length is 14 residues. V shed 3 bases and J 8 bases; nucleotides not matched to a gene: 4. Germline CDR1 SNHLY, CDR2 FYNNEI. The CDR3 DNA is TGTGCCAGCAGTGATACAGGGGATCATTCACCCCTCCACTTT. It codes for CASSDTGDHSPLHF. The full variable domain, rest sourced from reference TRBV2 and TRBJ1-6, is EPEVTQTPSHQVTQMGQEVILRCVPISNHLYFYWYRQILGQKVEFLVSFYNNEISEKSEIFDDQFSVERPDGSNFTLKIRSTKLEDSAMYFCASSDTGDHSPLHFGNGTRLTVT.

The V call is TRBV7-2, the J call TRBJ1-6, with TRBD1 matching over 7 bases. The CDR3 is 15 amino acids. With 6 bases clipped from V and 5 bases from J, the junction kept 7 bases outside the gene matches. In germline, CDR1 is SGHTA, CDR2 FQGNSA. The CDR3 here is CASRLEGQNNSPLHF. CDR3 DNA: TGTGCCAGCAGGCTGGAGGGACAGAATAATTCACCCCTCCACTTT.